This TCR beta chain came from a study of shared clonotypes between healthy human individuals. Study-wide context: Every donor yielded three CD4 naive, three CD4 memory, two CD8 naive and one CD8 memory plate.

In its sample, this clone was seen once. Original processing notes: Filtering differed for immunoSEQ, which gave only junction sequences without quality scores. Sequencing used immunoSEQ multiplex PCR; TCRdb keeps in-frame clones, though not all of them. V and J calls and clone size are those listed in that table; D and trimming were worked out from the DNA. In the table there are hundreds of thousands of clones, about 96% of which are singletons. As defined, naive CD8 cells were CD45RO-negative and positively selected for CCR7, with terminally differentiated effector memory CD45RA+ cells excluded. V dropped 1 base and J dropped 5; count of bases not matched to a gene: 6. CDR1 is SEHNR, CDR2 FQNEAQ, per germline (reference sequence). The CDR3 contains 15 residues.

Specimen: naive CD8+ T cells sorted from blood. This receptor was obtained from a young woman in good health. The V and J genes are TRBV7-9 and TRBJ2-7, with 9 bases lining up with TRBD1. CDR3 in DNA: TGTGCCAGCAGCTTAGAGGGGACAGGGAATAACGAGCAGTACTTC. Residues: CASSLEGTGNNEQYF.